Given below is one TCR beta chain in context. The antigen is undetermined. V was pared by 4 bases and J by 6 bases, with 12 bases between. CDR3 size: 13 residues. In germline, CDR1 is LGHNA, CDR2 YSLEER. This sample is part of a study of post-analysis software for immune sequencing data. As for the study in general: In terms of disease course, relapsing-remitting, secondary progressive and progressive-relapsing multiple sclerosis were included. Study-wide findings and caveats: There was significantly lower normalized Chao1 diversity in multiple sclerosis patients than in controls. Samples prepared in the same batch strongly co-clustered by F measure. In patients, about 5 TRBV segments were more frequent than in controls, with TRBV5-6, TRBV5-1 and TRBV20-1 among them.

cDNA libraries for TCR beta contained unique molecular identifiers. Around 460,000 cDNA molecules came from around 0.96 to 9.9 million T cells. TCRdb itself ran the PCR reads through MiXCR, one entry per CDR3 protein. Of about 770,000 distinct CDR3 sequences listed, about 45% are singletons. The receptor was derived from a girl aged 10 to 17 with multiple sclerosis. Material for sequencing was blood. The V gene is TRBV4-3, the J gene TRBJ1-1; D gene uncertain. The CDR3 region is CASSPAPRAEAFF. CDR3 bases: TGCGCCAGCAGCCCTGCCCCCCGGGCTGAAGCTTTCTTT.